This T cell receptor (delta chain) appears in the sequencing data of a study of gamma-delta T cells after stem cell transplantation (dated by TCRdb to 2016 to 2017). This clone came up a few times. What antigen it recognizes has not been identified. It is likely a read error: a sequence one base away is far more abundant. Other DNA sequences of this sample code for an identical CDR3. Library prep was done by RT-PCR. Instrument used: Illumina MiSeq. TCRdb reprocessed the public data with the CATT caller; entries with the same nucleotide sequence were combined afterwards. Counted in this sample were about 1,600 delta-chain clones; under 7% of them appeared once. The ten largest clonotypes hold around three fifths of the sample. The germline V gene sets CDR1 to TSWWSYY and CDR2 to QGS. The CDR3 contains 19 residues, cysteine and phenylalanine counted. The CDR3 DNA has 57 bases and is translated from base 1.

This receptor was identified in a human donor. It is not recorded whose cells these are; they may come from a transplant donor. The sequencing sample was made of gamma-delta T cells. This sequence uses TRDV1 and TRDJ1; 8 middle bases align to TRDD3. The DNA sequence is given as TGTGCTCTTGTCGGGACCCCGGACTGGGGGTTCCGGTACACCGATAAACTCATCTTC. It encodes CALVGTPDWGFRYTDKLIF.